This TCR beta chain is drawn from a study of blood T cell repertoires in COVID-19. Study background: Acute-phase and convalescent COVID-19 samples originated in the United States, Italy and Spain. Sources were T cells, B-cell-depleted T cells, or PBMCs; the material itself was cDNA or gDNA.

How the authors handled the data: Reference gene primer amplification yielded estimated nucleated cell counts. Only in-frame clones appear in the TCRdb table, and some are missing; sequencing was by immunoSEQ multiplex PCR. V, J and clone size were drawn from that table, and D and trimming were deduced from the DNA. The sample consists of roughly 230,000 clones, around 82% of them appearing once. Trimming pared 0 bases from V and 7 bases from J, leaving 13 bases between. The CDR3 is made up of 14 amino acids. Germline CDR1 reads LGHDT; CDR2 reads YNNKEL (reference sequence). The J gene is TRBJ2-7, the V gene TRBV3-1 (or the pseudogene TRBV3-2); D is possibly TRBD2 (6 bases). The sequencing input was peripheral blood. This TCR was sampled from a man aged 40-55 years with active or convalescent COVID-19. The CDR3 DNA sequence: TGTGCCAGCAGCCAAGACCGTGGGGGGAGGGAGCAGTACTTC. This gives the protein CASSQDRGGREQYF.